One and the same sample provided the 10 T cell receptor beta chains below, sequenced in a study of cytomegalovirus exposure and HLA in healthy donors. Primers included in the PCR were 60 Vbeta and 13 Jbeta primers. Some clones are missing from TCRdb's copy, which holds only in-frame ones; the method was immunoSEQ multiplex PCR. The data show just over 200,000 clones, around 70% seen once. Sample: PBMCs. Source of these receptors: a man between 35 and 55 years old in good health and CMV-seropositive.

The rearrangement uses TRBV6-6 and TRBJ1-2; weak D call: TRBD1 (6 bases). Germline CDR1 is MNHNY and CDR2 is SVGAGI (reference sequence). V dropped 6 bases and J dropped 4 bases, with 18 bases sitting between them. The CDR3 sequence is 15 residues long. The CDR3 is CASRGTGRGAYGYTF. The CDR3 DNA reads as TGTGCCAGCAGGGGTACGGGCCGGGGGGCCTATGGCTACACCTTC.

This clone has only a few counts. This chain uses TRBV2 with TRBJ2-7; a weak D match, TRBD2 (5 bases). V lost 7 bases to trimming and J lost 1 base, with 11 bases between them. CDR3 length equals 13 residues. The germline CDR1 and CDR2 sequences are SNHLY and FYNNEI. The CDR3 here is CASIGGLSYEQYF. CDR3 DNA: TGTGCCAGCATAGGCGGGCTTTCCTACGAGCAGTACTTC. Filled out from reference TRBV2 and TRBJ2-7, the complete variable domain reads EPEVTQTPSHQVTQMGQEVILRCVPISNHLYFYWYRQILGQKVEFLVSFYNNEISEKSEIFDDQFSVERPDGSNFTLKIRSTKLEDSAMYFCASIGGLSYEQYFGPGTRLTVT.

This chain connects TRBV25-1 to TRBJ1-2, with D maybe TRBD1 (5 bases). CDR1 MGHDK and CDR2 SYGVNS come from the germline V gene. The CDR3 spans 14 residues. Trimming took 1 base from V and 8 from J, leaving 14 bases between them. The CDR3 DNA reads TGTGCCAGCAGTGAATTAGAGGGGACTGGAGGCTACACCTTC. Encoded protein: CASSELEGTGGYTF.

This sequence joins TRBV11-2 and TRBJ2-2; D not certain. The CDR3 runs to 11 residues. Trimming cost V 5 bases and J 8 bases, with 6 bases left between them. Germline CDR1 reads SGHAT; CDR2 reads FQNNGV. CDR3 amino acids: CASSPQGELFF. The CDR3 bases are TGTGCCAGCAGCCCCCAGGGGGAGCTGTTTTTT.

The chain carries TRBV25-1 and TRBJ2-3, with TRBD1 as a possible D gene (6 bases). The CDR3 sequence is 16 residues long. Trimming left V 1 base short and J 2 bases short, with 13 bases between. The germline gives CDR1 MGHDK, CDR2 SYGVNS. As DNA, the CDR3 is TGTGCCAGCAGTGAATCCCTCAGGGGCCCCACAGATACGCAGTATTTT. Translation: CASSESLRGPTDTQYF.

On this clone itself: Other DNA variants within this sample encode the same CDR3. The chain recombines TRBV19 with TRBJ1-2; perhaps TRBD1 as D (5 bases). Germline V lookup: CDR1 LNHDA, CDR2 SQIVND (reference sequence). V lost 7 bases, J lost 2 bases, and 11 bases lay in between. The CDR3 has 13 residues. The CDR3 DNA is TGTGCCAGTACGGGCAGGGCCAACTATGGCTACACCTTC. It is translated as CASTGRANYGYTF.

This chain connects TRBV19 to TRBJ2-1; the match to TRBD2 covers 13 bases. The CDR3 totals 18 residues. The trim removed 5 bases at V and 8 bases at J, leaving 15 bases unmatched. From germline, CDR1 is LNHDA and CDR2 SQIVND (reference sequence). This chain's CDR3 is CASSPDKLAGGPEDEQFF. In DNA, the CDR3 is TGTGCCAGTAGTCCCGATAAACTAGCGGGGGGGCCTGAGGATGAGCAGTTCTTC.

The chain couples TRBV13 to TRBJ2-3, with TRBD1 matching 7 bases. The CDR3 covers 16 residues. V shed 4 bases and J 2 bases; nucleotides not matched to a gene: 9. The V gene's germline CDR1 is PRHDT and CDR2 FYEKMQ (reference sequence). CDR3 loop: CASSSRNRGPTDTQYF. The DNA of the CDR3 is TGTGCCAGCAGCTCCCGGAACAGGGGACCCACAGATACGCAGTATTTT.

The chain joins TRBV18 to TRBJ2-7; a possible D gene is TRBD2 (5 bases). The CDR3 loop spans 14 amino acids. The V gene's germline CDR1 is KGHSH and CDR2 LQKENI. Trimming cost V 2 bases and J 2 bases, with 10 bases left between them. The DNA for the CDR3 is TGTGCCAGCTCACCAACCGGGGTTACCTACGAGCAGTACTTC. This codes for CASSPTGVTYEQYF.

The chain combines TRBV5-8 with TRBJ2-1, with D uncertain. Germline CDR1 is SGHTS and CDR2 is YDEGEE. Trimming pared 3 bases from V and 10 bases from J, leaving 20 bases between. The CDR3 loop spans 15 amino acids. The CDR3 DNA reads TGTGCCAGCAGCTGGGTCGGGTCCGCGATTTACGAGCAGTTCTTC. Protein product: CASSWVGSAIYEQFF.